The clone carrying this T cell receptor beta chain was seen ten or more times. Antigen: not known. This sample is drawn from a study of tumor and adjacent non-tumor tissue in lung cancer. As for the study in general: Histology: under 15 adenocarcinoma, a couple of squamous cell carcinoma, 1 small cell lung cancer.

This sample's RNA came from whole unsorted tissue. Chemotherapy-naive patients with new lung cancer underwent thoracic surgery in China, August–November 2014. Study-level findings and limits: Top 100 clones took a larger repertoire share in normal lung.

CDR1 is DFQATT, CDR2 SNEGSKA, per germline (reference sequence). The length of the CDR3 is 14 residues. V gave up 3 bases and J gave up 2 bases, with 11 bases separating them. TCRbeta libraries were built with three rounds of nested PCR, modified from ARM-PCR. Each CDR3 protein gets one entry after TCRdb re-called the multiplex PCR reads with MiXCR. The table records 75,000 to 95,000 distinct CDR3 sequences, less than 75% of them present only once. The genes are TRBV20-1 and TRBJ2-1; TRBD2 is a possible D gene (5 bases). The sequence was collected from a man in his fifties or sixties with non-small cell lung cancer. Sequencing was performed on lung tumor tissue. The CDR3 loop reads CSARYLSAYNEQFF. The CDR3 nucleotides read TGCAGTGCTAGGTACCTTAGCGCCTACAATGAGCAGTTCTTC.